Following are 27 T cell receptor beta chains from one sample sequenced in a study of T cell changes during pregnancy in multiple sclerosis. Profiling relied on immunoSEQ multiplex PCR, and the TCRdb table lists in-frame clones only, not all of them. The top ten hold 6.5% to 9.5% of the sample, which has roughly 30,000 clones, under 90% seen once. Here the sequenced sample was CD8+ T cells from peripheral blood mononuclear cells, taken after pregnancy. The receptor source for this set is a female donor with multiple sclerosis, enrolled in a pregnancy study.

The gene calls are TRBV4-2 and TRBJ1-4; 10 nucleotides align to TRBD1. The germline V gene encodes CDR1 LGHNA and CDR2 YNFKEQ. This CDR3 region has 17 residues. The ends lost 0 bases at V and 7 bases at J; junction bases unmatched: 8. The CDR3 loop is CASSQDLGTGAGEKLFF. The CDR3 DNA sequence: TGTGCCAGCAGCCAAGATTTAGGGACAGGGGCGGGTGAAAAACTGTTTTTT.

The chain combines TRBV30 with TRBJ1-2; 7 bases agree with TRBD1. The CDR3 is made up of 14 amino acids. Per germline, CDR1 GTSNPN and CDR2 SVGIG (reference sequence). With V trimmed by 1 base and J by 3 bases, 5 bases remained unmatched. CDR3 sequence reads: CAWSEPQGYYGYTF. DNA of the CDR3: TGTGCCTGGAGTGAGCCACAGGGGTACTATGGCTACACCTTC.

CDR3 sequence: CASSQDRGYGYTF. DNA of the CDR3: TGTGCCAGCAGCCAGGACCGGGGCTATGGCTACACCTTC. The chain links TRBV5-4 to TRBJ1-2; D gene ambiguous. The CDR3 runs 13 residues. Between the trimmed V and J ends, which lost 4 bases and 4 bases, there was a span of 11 bases. CDR1 and CDR2 (germline): SGHNT, YYREEE (reference sequence).

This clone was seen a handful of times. In DNA form, the CDR3 reads TGTGCCAGCTCACCACCAGCAGGGTACGGCTACACCTTC. Its translation: CASSPPAGYGYTF. The chain couples TRBV18 to TRBJ1-2; D is perhaps TRBD1 (5 bases). Germline V lookup: CDR1 KGHSH, CDR2 LQKENI. This CDR3 spans 13 amino acids. Trimming removed 0 bases from V and 8 bases from J, with 10 bases in between.

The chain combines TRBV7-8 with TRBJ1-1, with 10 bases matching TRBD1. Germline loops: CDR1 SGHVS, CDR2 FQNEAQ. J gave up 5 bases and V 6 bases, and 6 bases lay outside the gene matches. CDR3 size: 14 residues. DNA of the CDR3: TGTGCCAGCAGATTGGACAGGGGGGGAACTGAAGCTTTCTTT. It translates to CASRLDRGGTEAFF.

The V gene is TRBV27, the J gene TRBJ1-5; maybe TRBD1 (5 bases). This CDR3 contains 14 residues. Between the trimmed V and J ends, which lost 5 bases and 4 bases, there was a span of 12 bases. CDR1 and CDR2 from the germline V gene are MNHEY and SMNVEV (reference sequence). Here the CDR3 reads CASSPVGGNQPQHF. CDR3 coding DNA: TGTGCCAGCAGTCCAGTGGGGGGAAATCAGCCCCAGCATTTT.

In DNA form, the CDR3 reads TGCGCCAGCAGCCAAGATAACTCCCATGGCACAGATACGCAGTATTTT. Its translation is CASSQDNSHGTDTQYF. The chain employs TRBV4-3 and TRBJ2-3; D call uncertain. The CDR3 is made up of 16 amino acids. Between the trimmed V and J ends, which lost 0 bases and 1 base, there was a span of 11 bases. CDR1 LGHNA and CDR2 YSLEER come from the germline V gene.

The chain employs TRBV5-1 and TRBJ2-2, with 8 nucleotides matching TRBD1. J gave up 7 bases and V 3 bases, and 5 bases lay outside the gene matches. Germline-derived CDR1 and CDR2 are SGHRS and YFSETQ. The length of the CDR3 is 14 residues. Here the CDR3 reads CASSWTGPGGELFF. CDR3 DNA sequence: TGCGCCAGCAGCTGGACAGGGCCGGGCGGGGAGCTGTTTTTT.

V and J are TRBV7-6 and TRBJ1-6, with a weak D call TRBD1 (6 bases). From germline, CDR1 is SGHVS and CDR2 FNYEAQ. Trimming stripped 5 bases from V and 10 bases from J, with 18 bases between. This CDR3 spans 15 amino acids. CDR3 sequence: CASSPIDRRNSPLHF. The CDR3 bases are TGTGCCAGCAGCCCCATCGACAGGAGGAACTCACCCCTCCACTTT.

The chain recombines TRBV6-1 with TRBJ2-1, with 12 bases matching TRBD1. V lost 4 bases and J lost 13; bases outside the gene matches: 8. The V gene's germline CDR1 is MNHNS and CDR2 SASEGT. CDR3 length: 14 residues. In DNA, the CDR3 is TGTGCCAGCAGTGCGGGACAGGGGGCAGATACACAGTTCTTC. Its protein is CASSAGQGADTQFF.

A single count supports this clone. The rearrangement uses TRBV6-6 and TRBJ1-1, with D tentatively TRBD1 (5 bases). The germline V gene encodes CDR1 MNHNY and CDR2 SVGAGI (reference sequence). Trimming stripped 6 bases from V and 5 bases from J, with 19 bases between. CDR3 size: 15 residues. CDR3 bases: TGTGCCAGCAGAGGGATCAGGGAGGTCTTAACTGAAGCTTTCTTT. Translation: CASRGIREVLTEAFF.

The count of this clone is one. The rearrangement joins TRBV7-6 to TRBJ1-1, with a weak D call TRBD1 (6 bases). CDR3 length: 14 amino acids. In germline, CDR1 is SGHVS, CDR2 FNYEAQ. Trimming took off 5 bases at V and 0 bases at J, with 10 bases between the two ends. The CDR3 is CASSEGHLNTEAFF. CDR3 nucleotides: TGTGCCAGCAGCGAGGGACACTTGAACACTGAAGCTTTCTTT.

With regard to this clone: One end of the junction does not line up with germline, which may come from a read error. The chain's CDR3 is CASSQAPGGSYEQYF. The CDR3 DNA sequence: TGCGCCAGCAGCCAAGCCCCAGGGGGCTCCTACGAGCAGTACTTC. The gene calls are TRBV7-3 and TRBJ2-7; 7 bases map to TRBD1. Germline V gene sequence: CDR1 SGHTA, CDR2 FQGTGA. The CDR3 runs 15 residues. Together with reference TRBV7-3 and TRBJ2-7, the CDR3 gives the full variable domain: GAGVSQTPSNKVTEKGKYVELRCDPISGHTALYWYRQSLGQGPEFLIYFQGTGAADDSGLPNDRFFAVRPEGSVSTLKIQRTERGDSAVYLCASSQAPGGSYEQYFGPGTRLTVT.

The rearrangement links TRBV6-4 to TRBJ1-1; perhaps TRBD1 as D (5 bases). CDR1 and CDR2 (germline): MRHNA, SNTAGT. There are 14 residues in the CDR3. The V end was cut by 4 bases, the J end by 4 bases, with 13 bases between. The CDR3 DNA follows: TGTGCCAGCAGTGCCGACAGTGGGATCACTGAAGCTTTCTTT. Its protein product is CASSADSGITEAFF.

The CDR3 region has the DNA TGTGCCAGCAGCTTTGGGGAGTACCAGCCCCAGCATTTT. The encoded protein is CASSFGEYQPQHF. V gene TRBV7-6 combines with J gene TRBJ1-5; D ambiguous. The CDR3 contains 13 residues. The germline V gene has CDR1 SGHVS and CDR2 FNYEAQ. V shed 3 bases and J shed 7 bases, with 10 bases lying between them. Drawing the rest from reference TRBV7-6 and TRBJ1-5, the complete variable domain is GAGVSQSPRYKVTKRGQDVALRCDPISGHVSLYWYRQALGQGPEFLTYFNYEAQQDKSGLPNDRFSAERPEGSISTLTIQRTEQRDSAMYRCASSFGEYQPQHFGDGTRLSIL.

CDR3 in amino acids: CASSAWTGLNYGYTF. The CDR3 bases are TGTGCCAGCAGCGCGTGGACAGGTCTTAACTATGGCTACACCTTC. The chain carries TRBV9 and TRBJ1-2; 7 nucleotides match TRBD1. Germline values: CDR1 SGDLS, CDR2 YYNGEE. V shed 3 bases, J shed 1 base, and the junction held 6 bases outside the gene matches. The length of the CDR3 is 15 residues.

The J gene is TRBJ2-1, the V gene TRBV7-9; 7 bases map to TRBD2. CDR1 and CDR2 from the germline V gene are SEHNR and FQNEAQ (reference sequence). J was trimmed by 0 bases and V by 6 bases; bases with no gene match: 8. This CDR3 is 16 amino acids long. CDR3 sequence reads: CASSPPRGTSYNEQFF. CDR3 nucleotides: TGTGCCAGCAGTCCCCCGCGGGGGACCTCCTACAATGAGCAGTTCTTC. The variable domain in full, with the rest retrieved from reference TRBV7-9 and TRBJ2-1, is DTGVSQNPRHKITKRGQNVTFRCDPISEHNRLYWYRQTLGQGPEFLTYFQNEAQLEKSRLLSDRFSAERPKGSFSTLEIQRTEQGDSAMYLCASSPPRGTSYNEQFFGPGTRLTVL.

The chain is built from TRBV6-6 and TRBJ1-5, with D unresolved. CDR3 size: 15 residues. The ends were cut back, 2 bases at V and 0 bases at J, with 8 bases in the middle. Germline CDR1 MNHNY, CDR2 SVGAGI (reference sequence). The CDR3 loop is CASSYPEASNQPQHF. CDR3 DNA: TGTGCCAGCAGTTACCCCGAGGCTAGCAATCAGCCCCAGCATTTT.

As DNA, the CDR3 is TGTGCCAGCAACGGTAAATTAAATTCACCCCTCCACTTT. Its protein is CASNGKLNSPLHF. The chain carries TRBV2 and TRBJ1-6, with D unclear. The V end was cut by 7 bases, the J end by 7 bases, with 11 bases between. CDR3 size: 13 residues. Germline assignment: CDR1 SNHLY and CDR2 FYNNEI.

CDR3 sequence (DNA): TGTGCCAGCAGCTTAGCAGGGGGAGAGACCCAGTACTTC. Protein product: CASSLAGGETQYF. V is TRBV7-2 and J is TRBJ2-5, with D possibly TRBD1 on 6 matching bases. Per germline, CDR1 SGHTA and CDR2 FQGNSA. This CDR3 comprises 13 residues. The V end lost 0 bases, the J end lost 4 bases, and 6 bases lay between the germline ends.

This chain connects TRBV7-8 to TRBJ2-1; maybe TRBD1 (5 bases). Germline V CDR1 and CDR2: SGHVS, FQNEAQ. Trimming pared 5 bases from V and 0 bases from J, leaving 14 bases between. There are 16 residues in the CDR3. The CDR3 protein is CASSPTEASSYNEQFF. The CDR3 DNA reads TGTGCCAGCAGCCCGACAGAGGCTAGCTCCTACAATGAGCAGTTCTTC. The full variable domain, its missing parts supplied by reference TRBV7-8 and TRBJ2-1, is GAGVSQSPRYKVAKRGQDVALRCDPISGHVSLFWYQQALGQGPEFLTYFQNEAQLDKSGLPSDRFFAERPEGSVSTLKIQRTQQEDSAVYLCASSPTEASSYNEQFFGPGTRLTVL.

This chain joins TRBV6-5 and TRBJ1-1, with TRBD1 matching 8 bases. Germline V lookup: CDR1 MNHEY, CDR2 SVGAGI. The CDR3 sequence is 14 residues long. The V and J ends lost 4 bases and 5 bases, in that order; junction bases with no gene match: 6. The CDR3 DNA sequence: TGTGCCAGCAGTTTCTCAGGGGGCCCTACTGAAGCTTTCTTT. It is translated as CASSFSGGPTEAFF.

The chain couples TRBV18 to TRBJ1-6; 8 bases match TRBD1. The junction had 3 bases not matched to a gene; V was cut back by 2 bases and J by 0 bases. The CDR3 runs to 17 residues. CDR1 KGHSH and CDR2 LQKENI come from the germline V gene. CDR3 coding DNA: TGTGCCAGCTCACCAAACAGGGGGGTCTCCTATAATTCACCCCTCCACTTT. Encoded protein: CASSPNRGVSYNSPLHF.

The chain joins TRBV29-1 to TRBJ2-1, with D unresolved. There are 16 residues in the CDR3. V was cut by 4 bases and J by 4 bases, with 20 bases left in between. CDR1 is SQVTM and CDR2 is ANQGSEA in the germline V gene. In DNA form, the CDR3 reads TGCAGCGTTGTACCTGAGGCCGCGACTCATTACAATGAGCAGTTCTTC. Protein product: CSVVPEAATHYNEQFF.

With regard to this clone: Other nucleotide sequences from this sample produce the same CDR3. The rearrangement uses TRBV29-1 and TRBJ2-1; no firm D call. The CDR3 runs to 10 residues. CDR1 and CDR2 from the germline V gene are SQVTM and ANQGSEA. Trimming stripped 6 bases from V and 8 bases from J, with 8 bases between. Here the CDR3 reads CSVVSYEQFF. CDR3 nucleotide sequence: TGCAGCGTGGTGAGTTATGAGCAGTTCTTC.

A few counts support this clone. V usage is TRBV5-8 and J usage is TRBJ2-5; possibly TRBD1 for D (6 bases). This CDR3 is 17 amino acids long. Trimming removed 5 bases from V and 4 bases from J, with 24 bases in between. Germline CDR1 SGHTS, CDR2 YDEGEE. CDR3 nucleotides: TGTGCCAGCAGTAGTACAGGGAGCAGGGGCCAGGGAGAGACCCAGTACTTC. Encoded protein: CASSSTGSRGQGETQYF.

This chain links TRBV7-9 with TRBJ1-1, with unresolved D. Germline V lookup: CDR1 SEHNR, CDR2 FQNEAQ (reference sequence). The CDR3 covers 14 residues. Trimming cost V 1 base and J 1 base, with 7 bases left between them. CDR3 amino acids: CASSLGAGNTEAFF. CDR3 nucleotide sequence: TGTGCCAGCAGCTTAGGGGCAGGGAACACTGAAGCTTTCTTT.